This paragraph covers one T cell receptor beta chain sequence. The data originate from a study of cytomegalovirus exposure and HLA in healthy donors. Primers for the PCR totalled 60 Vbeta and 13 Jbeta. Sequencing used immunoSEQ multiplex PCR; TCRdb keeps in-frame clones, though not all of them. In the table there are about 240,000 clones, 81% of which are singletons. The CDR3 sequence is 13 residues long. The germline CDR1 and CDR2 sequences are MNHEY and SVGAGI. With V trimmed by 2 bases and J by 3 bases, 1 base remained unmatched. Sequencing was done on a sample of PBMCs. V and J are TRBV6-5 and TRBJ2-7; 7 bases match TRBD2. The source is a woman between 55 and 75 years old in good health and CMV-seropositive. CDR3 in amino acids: CASSYGTNYEQYF. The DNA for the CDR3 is TGTGCCAGCAGTTACGGGACTAACTACGAGCAGTACTTC.